The source of this T cell receptor (beta chain) is a study of T cell repertoires in cytomegalovirus infection. Study-wide context: HLA-C-restricted CMV epitopes, recently identified, and well-studied HLA-B-restricted ones were used by the study. A matching HLA type, together with CMV infection, was signaled by public TCR beta signatures.

TCRdb reanalysed the reads using MiXCR and keeps one entry per CDR3 protein. Of approximately 220,000 distinct CDR3 sequences detected, 35% to 40% appear once; the ten largest clones hold roughly three fifths. Trimming shortened V by 10 bases and J by 6 bases, and 16 bases separated the two germline ends. This CDR3 contains 12 residues. From germline, CDR1 is MDHEN and CDR2 SYDVKM. A remark on this clonotype: Antigen: not known.

This TCR came from a human donor in good health (CMV status not recorded). Some clones in this sample may be carry-over from other donors' samples. The rearrangement links TRBV28 to TRBJ2-7, with D possibly matching TRBD2 (6 bases). The sequenced sample was CD8+ T cells from cultured PBMCs, obtained from culture after CMV antigen stimulation. The CDR3: CAIRPRGGEQYF. The CDR3 DNA is TGTGCCATCCGTCCTAGGGGAGGCGAGCAGTACTTC. Filled out from reference TRBV28 and TRBJ2-7, the complete variable domain reads DVKVTQSSRYLVKRTGEKVFLECVQDMDHENMFWYRQDPGLGLRLIYFSYDVKMKEKGDIPEGYSVSREKKERFSLILESASTNQTSMYLCAIRPRGGEQYFGPGTRLTVT.